The 18 T cell receptor beta chains presented below share a single source sample, sequenced in a study of blood T cell repertoires in COVID-19. Method: immunoSEQ multiplex PCR; TCRdb's copy keeps in-frame clones and lacks some. In the table there are under 200,000 clones, approximately 92% of which are singletons. Sequencing was performed on peripheral blood. All receptors come from a man aged 45-65 years with acute or convalescent COVID-19.

The rearrangement uses TRBV9 and TRBJ2-3, with 15 bases lining up with TRBD2. The V gene's germline CDR1 is SGDLS and CDR2 YYNGEE. V lost 0 bases, J lost 4 bases, and 6 bases stayed unmatched. The length of the CDR3 is 18 residues. CDR3 sequence (DNA): TGTGCCAGCAGCGTAGGTGGGACTAGCGGGAGGAGGTCAGATACGCAGTATTTT. Its protein product is CASSVGGTSGRRSDTQYF.

The V gene is TRBV28, the J gene TRBJ1-2, with 9 positions matching TRBD1. Trimming took 5 bases from V and 8 from J; bases not matched to a gene: 6. Germline V gene lookup returns CDR1 MDHEN and CDR2 SYDVKM. The CDR3 runs 13 residues. Here the CDR3 reads CASSPDRGWGYTF. The CDR3 region has the DNA TGTGCCAGCAGTCCGGACAGGGGTTGGGGCTACACCTTC.

The chain recombines TRBV4-1 with TRBJ1-5; D unclear. This CDR3 is 13 amino acids long. Trimming shortened V by 0 bases and J by 6 bases, and 6 bases separated the two germline ends. The germline V gene encodes CDR1 MGHRA and CDR2 YSYEKL. CDR3 coding DNA: TGCGCCAGCAGCCAAGATCGGGGTCAGCCCCAGCATTTT. This translates into CASSQDRGQPQHF.

The V and J genes are TRBV15 and TRBJ2-2; 11 positions match TRBD2. V was pared by 3 bases and J by 5 bases, with 11 bases of the junction left unmatched. This CDR3 is built from 18 residues. Germline lookup yields CDR1 LNHNV and CDR2 YYDKDF (reference sequence). In DNA, the CDR3 is TGTGCCACCAGCAGGTCCTACGGGACTAGCGGATTTACCGGGGAGCTGTTTTTT. It is translated as CATSRSYGTSGFTGELFF.

The gene calls are TRBV2 and TRBJ2-3, with 9 bases lining up with TRBD2. Germline V gene data show CDR1 as SNHLY and CDR2 as FYNNEI. V shed 11 bases and J 0 bases; nucleotides not matched to a gene: 3. This CDR3 is 13 amino acids long. This CDR3 reads CAVREGSTDTQYF. CDR3 coding DNA: TGTGCCGTGCGGGAGGGGAGCACAGATACGCAGTATTTT.

The chain employs TRBV7-9 and TRBJ1-3, with 9 bases matching TRBD1. V was pared by 8 bases and J by 9 bases, with 14 bases of the junction left unmatched. The CDR3 consists of 15 residues. Germline lookup yields CDR1 SEHNR and CDR2 FQNEAQ (reference sequence). The CDR3 protein is CASAPFGTGLSTIYF. DNA for the CDR3: TGTGCCAGCGCCCCCTTCGGGACAGGGTTGTCCACCATATATTTT.

In regard to this clone: An end of the junction differs from the germline gene, which may be a read error. The V and J genes are TRBV28 and TRBJ1-3; possible D gene TRBD1, 6 bases. CDR1 and CDR2 (germline): MDHEN, SYDVKM. The CDR3 contains 16 residues. CDR3 DNA: TGTGCCAGCCAGACGGGGGGGGCCCCTCCTCTGGAAACCCTCGCTTTT. Residues: CASQTGGAPPLETLAF.

The rearrangement links TRBV7-9 to TRBJ2-3; TRBD2 is a possible D gene (6 bases). Trimming took 2 bases from V and 0 from J, leaving 9 bases between them. Germline CDR1 SEHNR, CDR2 FQNEAQ (reference sequence). There are 15 residues in the CDR3. The CDR3 loop is CASSLWGTSTDTQYF. For the CDR3, the DNA is TGTGCCAGCAGCTTATGGGGGACTAGCACAGATACGCAGTATTTT. Variable domain in full (rest from reference TRBV7-9 and TRBJ2-3): DTGVSQNPRHKITKRGQNVTFRCDPISEHNRLYWYRQTLGQGPEFLTYFQNEAQLEKSRLLSDRFSAERPKGSFSTLEIQRTEQGDSAMYLCASSLWGTSTDTQYFGPGTRLTVL.

The chain couples TRBV6-5 to TRBJ1-1; 10 bases are shared with TRBD1. The junction had 10 bases not matched to a gene; V was cut back by 6 bases and J by 6 bases. This CDR3 is 15 amino acids long. Germline V gene sequence: CDR1 MNHEY, CDR2 SVGAGI. CDR3 DNA: TGTGCCAGCAGCAAGACGACAGGGGGCGTCGCTGAAGCTTTCTTT. The encoded protein is CASSKTTGGVAEAFF.

This clone showed up just a few times. The gene calls are TRBV18 and TRBJ2-1; the D gene is possibly TRBD2 (5 bases). The CDR3 is made up of 14 amino acids. CDR1 and CDR2 (germline): KGHSH, LQKENI. With 5 bases removed from V and 9 bases from J, the gap between germline ends came to 17 bases. The CDR3, as DNA: TGTGCCAGCTCAAGGGATACGGACTTTATTGAGCAGTTCTTC. As protein: CASSRDTDFIEQFF.

CDR3 sequence reads: CASSDPGDGNTIYF. CDR3 bases: TGTGCCAGCAGCGACCCAGGGGATGGAAACACCATATATTTT. V is TRBV7-9 and J is TRBJ1-3; D is possibly TRBD1 (6 bases). CDR1 is SEHNR, CDR2 FQNEAQ, per germline (reference sequence). This CDR3 has 14 residues. The germline V and J ends were trimmed by 5 bases and 3 bases, with 11 bases remaining between them.

The chain recombines TRBV7-2 with TRBJ2-4, with D perhaps TRBD2 (5 bases). CDR1 is SGHTA, CDR2 FQGNSA, per germline. The CDR3 spans 14 residues. The ends were cut back, 4 bases at V and 2 bases at J, with 9 bases in the middle. CDR3 sequence: CASSSGVTKNIQYF. The CDR3 DNA reads as TGTGCCAGCAGCTCCGGGGTAACCAAAAACATTCAGTACTTC. Variable domain in full (rest from reference TRBV7-2 and TRBJ2-4): GAGVSQSPSNKVTEKGKDVELRCDPISGHTALYWYRQSLGQGLEFLIYFQGNSAPDKSGLPSDRFSAERTGGSVSTLTIQRTQQEDSAVYLCASSSGVTKNIQYFGAGTRLSVL.

In its sample, this clone was seen once. The chain uses TRBV13 and TRBJ1-2; D gene uncertain. This CDR3 comprises 13 residues. V lost 2 bases and J lost 8, with 12 bases in between. Germline lookup yields CDR1 PRHDT and CDR2 FYEKMQ (reference sequence). As DNA, the CDR3 is TGTGCCAGCAGCTTATCGCCCGGGGAGGGCTACACCTTC. This codes for CASSLSPGEGYTF.

V is TRBV4-2 and J is TRBJ2-7, with TRBD2 identical over 7 bases. Trimming at V came to 0 bases and at J to 3 bases, leaving 11 bases not matched to a gene. There are 17 residues in the CDR3. Germline CDR1 is LGHNA and CDR2 is YNFKEQ. CDR3 sequence reads: CASSQDSFGTNYYEQYF. The CDR3 coding sequence is TGTGCCAGCAGCCAAGACAGCTTCGGGACTAATTACTACGAGCAGTACTTC.

The CDR3 protein is CASSLPGVGQPQHF. The CDR3 bases are TGTGCCAGCAGCCTACCCGGGGTCGGACAGCCCCAGCATTTT. The chain has TRBV7-9 and TRBJ1-5, with D unresolved. Between the trimmed V and J ends, which lost 5 bases and 7 bases, there was a span of 15 bases. Germline lookup yields CDR1 SEHNR and CDR2 FQNEAQ (reference sequence). This CDR3 spans 14 amino acids.

This CDR3 is CASSPPWRAVEQFF. DNA of the CDR3: TGTGCCAGCAGTCCCCCATGGAGGGCAGTTGAGCAGTTCTTC. V and J are TRBV28 and TRBJ2-1, with a weak D call TRBD2 (6 bases). Germline CDR1 is MDHEN and CDR2 is SYDVKM. V lost 5 bases and J 9 bases, leaving 17 bases between the germline ends. There are 14 residues in the CDR3.

This clone was seen a single time. The chain links TRBV5-8 to TRBJ1-2; TRBD1 agrees at 7 bases. The CDR3 runs to 16 residues. V was clipped by 1 base and J by 3 bases; unmatched bases: 9. CDR1 and CDR2 (germline): SGHTS, YDEGEE. The DNA for the CDR3 is TGTGCCAGCAGCTTGATAGACAGGGCCGCGTACTATGGCTACACCTTC. Its translation: CASSLIDRAAYYGYTF.

This clone was observed a handful of times. The CDR3 protein is CAISDRGTSEQYV. In DNA, the CDR3 is TGTGCCATCTCCGACAGGGGGACCTCCGAGCAGTACGTC. The chain employs TRBV10-3 and TRBJ2-7; 9 nucleotides agree with TRBD1. V lost 8 bases and J lost 6; bases outside the gene matches: 8. CDR1 is ENHRY, CDR2 SYGVKD, per germline. This CDR3 spans 13 amino acids.